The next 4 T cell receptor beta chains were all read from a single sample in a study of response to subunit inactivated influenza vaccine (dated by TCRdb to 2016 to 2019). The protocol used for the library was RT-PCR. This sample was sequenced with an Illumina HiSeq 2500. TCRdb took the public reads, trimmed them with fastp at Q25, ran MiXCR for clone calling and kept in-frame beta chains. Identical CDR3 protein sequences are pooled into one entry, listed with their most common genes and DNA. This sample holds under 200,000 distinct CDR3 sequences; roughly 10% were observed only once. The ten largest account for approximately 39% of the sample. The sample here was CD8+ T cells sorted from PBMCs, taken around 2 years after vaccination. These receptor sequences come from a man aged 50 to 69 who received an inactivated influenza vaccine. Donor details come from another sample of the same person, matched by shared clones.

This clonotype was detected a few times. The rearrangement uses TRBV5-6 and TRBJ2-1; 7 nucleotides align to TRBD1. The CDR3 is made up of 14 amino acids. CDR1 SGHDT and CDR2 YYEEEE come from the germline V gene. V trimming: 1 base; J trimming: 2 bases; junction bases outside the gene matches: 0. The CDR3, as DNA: TGTGCCAGCAGCTTGACAGGGGCCTACAATGAGCAGTTCTTC. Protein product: CASSLTGAYNEQFF.

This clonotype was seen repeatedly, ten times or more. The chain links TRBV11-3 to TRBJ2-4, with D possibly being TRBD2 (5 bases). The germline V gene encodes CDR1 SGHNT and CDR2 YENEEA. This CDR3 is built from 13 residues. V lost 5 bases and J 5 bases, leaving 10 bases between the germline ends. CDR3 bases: TGTGCCAGCAGCCAACCCGGGGAAAACATTCAGTACTTC. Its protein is CASSQPGENIQYF.

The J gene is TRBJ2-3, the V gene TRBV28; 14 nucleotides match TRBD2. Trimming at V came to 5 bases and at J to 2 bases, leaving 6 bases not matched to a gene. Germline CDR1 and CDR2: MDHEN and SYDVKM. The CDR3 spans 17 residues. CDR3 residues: CASSPRTSGRSTDTQYF. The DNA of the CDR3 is TGTGCCAGCAGTCCGCGGACTAGCGGGAGGTCCACAGATACGCAGTATTTT.

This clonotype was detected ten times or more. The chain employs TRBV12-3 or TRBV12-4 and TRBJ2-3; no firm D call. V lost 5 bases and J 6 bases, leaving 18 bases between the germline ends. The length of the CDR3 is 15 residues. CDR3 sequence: CASSPRANLGDTQYF. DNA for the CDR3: TGTGCCAGCAGTCCACGGGCCAACCTTGGGGATACGCAGTATTTT.